Sequencing of this TCR beta chain was carried out in a study of control samples from healthy donors and cancer patients. The assay was immunoSEQ multiplex PCR, and TCRdb's table has in-frame clones only and misses some. This table holds roughly 140,000 clones, about 94% found once. The CDR3 extends over 14 amino acids. Germline assignment: CDR1 MNHEY and CDR2 SMNVEV (reference sequence). The ends lost 7 bases at V and 2 bases at J; junction bases unmatched: 6. This clone was seen just once. Sequencing input: blood. This sequence was found in a man aged 50-60 years in good health. The chain carries TRBV27 and TRBJ1-2, with 8 bases matching TRBD1. The CDR3 protein is CASTTDRANYGYTF. The CDR3 coding sequence is TGTGCCAGCACCACGGACAGGGCAAACTATGGCTACACCTTC.